This paragraph reports one TCR beta chain. Its antigen is unknown. The CDR3 totals 14 residues. CDR1 is ENHRY and CDR2 is SYGVKD in the germline V gene. Trimming cost V 3 bases and J 4 bases, with 10 bases left between them. This specimen comes from a study of Ad26.COV2.S vaccination and SARS-CoV-2 variants. Study information: Within the COV1001 Ad26.COV2.S trial arm, the donor was enrolled. Once or twice, 56 days apart, Ad26.COV2.S was delivered intramuscularly.

The treatment was: around 19 received Ad26.COV2.S at low or high dose, single or two shots; about five received placebo; per-sample allocation not given. Sampling was done on day 63 after the first vaccine or placebo injection. The administered vaccine (an Ad26 vector) expressed Wuhan-strain SARS-CoV-2 spike. Study-wide results and caveats: The study found similar non-spike TCR breadth in vaccine and placebo recipients.

The method was immunoSEQ multiplex PCR; TCRdb's version includes in-frame clones alone and lacks a portion of them. The table includes around 350,000 clones, more than 75% detected once. The source material was peripheral blood, sampled in a trial of Ad26.COV2.S vaccine versus placebo. The chain combines TRBV10-3 with TRBJ2-1, with D possibly TRBD2 on 5 matching bases. This sequence originates from a person between 18 and 65 years old who received the Ad26.COV2.S COVID-19 vaccine or a placebo. Here the CDR3 reads CAISDQAGYNEQFF. Written as DNA, the CDR3 is TGTGCCATCAGTGATCAGGCGGGTTACAATGAGCAGTTCTTC.